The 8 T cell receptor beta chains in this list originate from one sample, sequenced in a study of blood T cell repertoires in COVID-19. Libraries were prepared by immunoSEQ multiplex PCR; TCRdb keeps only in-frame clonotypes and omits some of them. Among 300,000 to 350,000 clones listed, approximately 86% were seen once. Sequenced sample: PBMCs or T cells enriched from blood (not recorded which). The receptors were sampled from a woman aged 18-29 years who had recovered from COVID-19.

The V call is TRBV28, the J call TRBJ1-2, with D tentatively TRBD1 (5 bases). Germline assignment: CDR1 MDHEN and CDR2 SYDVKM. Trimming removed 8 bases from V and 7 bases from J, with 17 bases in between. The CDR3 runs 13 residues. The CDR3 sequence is CASGGDGGGGYTF. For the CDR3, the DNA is TGTGCCAGCGGGGGAGACGGGGGAGGTGGCTACACCTTC.

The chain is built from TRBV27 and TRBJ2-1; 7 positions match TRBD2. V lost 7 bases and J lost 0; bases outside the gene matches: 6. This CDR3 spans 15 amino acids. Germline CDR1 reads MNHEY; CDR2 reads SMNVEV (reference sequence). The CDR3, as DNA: TGTGCCAGCACCGGGGGGATAAGCTCCTACAATGAGCAGTTCTTC. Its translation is CASTGGISSYNEQFF.

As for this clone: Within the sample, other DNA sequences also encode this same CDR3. CDR3 DNA sequence: TGTGCCAGCAGCGTAGCCGGGACAGGAGGCTACGAGCAGTACTTC. Translation: CASSVAGTGGYEQYF. This chain connects TRBV9 to TRBJ2-7; 8 positions match TRBD1. Germline loops: CDR1 SGDLS, CDR2 YYNGEE. The CDR3 runs 15 residues. The V and J ends lost 0 bases and 3 bases, in that order; junction bases with no gene match: 5.

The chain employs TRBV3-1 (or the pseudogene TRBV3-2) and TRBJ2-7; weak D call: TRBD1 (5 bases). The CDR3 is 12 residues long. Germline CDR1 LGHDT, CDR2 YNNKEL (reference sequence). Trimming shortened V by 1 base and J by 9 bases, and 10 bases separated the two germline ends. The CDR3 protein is CASSQGPGWQYF. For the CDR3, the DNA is TGTGCCAGCAGCCAAGGTCCAGGGTGGCAGTACTTC.

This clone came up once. CDR3 residues: CASSLDPTGGYTF. Written as DNA, the CDR3 is TGTGCCAGCAGCTTAGACCCTACGGGTGGCTACACCTTC. The chain combines TRBV7-6 with TRBJ1-2; no clear D. Germline CDR1 SGHVS, CDR2 FNYEAQ. This CDR3 contains 13 residues. Trimming cost V 1 base and J 7 bases, with 10 bases left between them.

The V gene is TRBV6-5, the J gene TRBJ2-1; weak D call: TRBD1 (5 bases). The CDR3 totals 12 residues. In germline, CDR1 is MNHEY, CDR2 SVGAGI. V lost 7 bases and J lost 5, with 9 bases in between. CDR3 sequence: CASTVGHNEQFF. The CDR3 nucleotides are TGTGCCAGCACAGTGGGGCACAATGAGCAGTTCTTC.

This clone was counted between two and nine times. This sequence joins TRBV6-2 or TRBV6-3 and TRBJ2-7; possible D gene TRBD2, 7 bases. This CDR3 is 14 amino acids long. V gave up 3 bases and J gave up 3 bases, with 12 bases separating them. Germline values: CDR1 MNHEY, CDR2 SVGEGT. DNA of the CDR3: TGTGCCAGCAGTTATTGGGGGGGCAACTACGAGCAGTACTTC. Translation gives CASSYWGGNYEQYF.

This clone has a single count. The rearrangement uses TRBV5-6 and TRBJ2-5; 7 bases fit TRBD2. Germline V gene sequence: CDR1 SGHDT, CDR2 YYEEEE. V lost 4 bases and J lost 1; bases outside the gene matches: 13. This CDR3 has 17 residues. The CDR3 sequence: CASSSLKRPGGQETQYF. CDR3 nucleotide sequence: TGTGCCAGCAGCAGTCTAAAGAGGCCGGGAGGCCAAGAGACCCAGTACTTC.